A selection of T cell receptor beta chains follows, all from one sample in a study of cytomegalovirus exposure and HLA in healthy donors. Only in-frame clones appear in the TCRdb table, and some are missing; sequencing was by immunoSEQ multiplex PCR. The repertoire holds around 300,000 clones, with approximately 86% as singletons. The sequencing sample was made of PBMCs. These receptors all stem from a man aged 25-45 years in good health and CMV-seronegative. Each CDR3 is given with its conserved first and last residue. D genes are given only for firm matches. Some rows have no size entry. The others give once, few or many, or a class for an expanded clone.

v_gene: TRBV9
d_gene: TRBD1
j_gene: TRBJ2-7
abundance: .
CDR3aa: CASSVGDSNSYEQYF
CDR3nt: TGTGCCAGCAGCGTAGGGGACAGCAACTCCTACGAGCAGTACTTC

v_gene: TRBV5-1
d_gene: .
j_gene: TRBJ2-7
abundance: .
CDR3aa: CASSIQRQLVYEQYF
CDR3nt: TGCGCCAGCAGCATCCAGAGGCAGCTTGTCTACGAGCAGTACTTC

v_gene: TRBV6-5
d_gene: .
j_gene: TRBJ1-6
abundance: once
CDR3aa: CASSYSPRNNSPLHF
CDR3nt: TGTGCCAGCAGTTACTCGCCCAGGAATAATTCACCCCTCCACTTT

v_gene: TRBV19
d_gene: .
j_gene: TRBJ1-5
abundance: .
CDR3aa: CASSIDSSNQPQHF
CDR3nt: TGTGCCAGTAGTATTGACTCTAGCAATCAGCCCCAGCATTTT

v_gene: TRBV15
d_gene: .
j_gene: TRBJ1-5
abundance: .
CDR3aa: CATSSSLGGGLSNQPQHF
CDR3nt: TGTGCCACCAGCAGCTCTTTGGGGGGAGGGCTTAGCAATCAGCCCCAGCATTTT

v_gene: TRBV5-1
d_gene: TRBD1
j_gene: TRBJ2-7
abundance: .
CDR3aa: CASSLDRGEQYF
CDR3nt: TGCGCCAGCAGCTTGGACAGGGGAGAGCAGTACTTC

v_gene: TRBV6-1
d_gene: .
j_gene: TRBJ1-1
abundance: .
CDR3aa: CASSELTARMNTEAFF
CDR3nt: TGTGCCAGCAGTGAATTGACAGCCAGGATGAACACTGAAGCTTTCTTT

v_gene: TRBV7-8
d_gene: .
j_gene: TRBJ1-1
abundance: .
CDR3aa: CASSWDIMNTEAFF
CDR3nt: TGTGCCAGCAGCTGGGACATCATGAACACTGAAGCTTTCTTT

v_gene: TRBV11-2
d_gene: TRBD1
j_gene: TRBJ1-4
abundance: few
CDR3aa: CASSQPGQKEKLFF
CDR3nt: TGTGCCAGCAGCCAACCGGGACAGAAAGAAAAACTGTTTTTT

v_gene: TRBV5-1
d_gene: .
j_gene: TRBJ2-3
abundance: .
CDR3aa: CASSVSGADTQYF
CDR3nt: TGCGCCAGCAGCGTCTCAGGGGCAGATACGCAGTATTTT

v_gene: TRBV30
d_gene: .
j_gene: TRBJ1-2
abundance: .
CDR3aa: CAWSGQSYGYTF
CDR3nt: TGTGCCTGGAGTGGACAGAGCTATGGCTACACCTTC

v_gene: TRBV2
d_gene: .
j_gene: TRBJ2-3
abundance: .
CDR3aa: CASRLVTDTQYF
CDR3nt: TGTGCCAGCCGACTAGTCACAGATACGCAGTATTTT

v_gene: TRBV6-5
d_gene: .
j_gene: TRBJ1-6
abundance: .
CDR3aa: CATQGHPNSPLHF
CDR3nt: TGTGCCACCCAGGGACACCCAAATTCACCCCTCCACTTT

v_gene: TRBV19
d_gene: .
j_gene: TRBJ1-6
abundance: .
CDR3aa: CASSTGGYNSPLHF
CDR3nt: TGTGCCAGTAGTACCGGGGGTTATAATTCACCCCTCCACTTT

v_gene: TRBV4-3
d_gene: .
j_gene: TRBJ1-6
abundance: .
CDR3aa: CASSQGGHNNSPLHF
CDR3nt: TGCGCCAGCAGCCAAGGGGGACACAATAATTCACCCCTCCACTTT

v_gene: TRBV5-1
d_gene: TRBD1
j_gene: TRBJ1-4
abundance: .
CDR3aa: CASSLDRANNEKLFF
CDR3nt: TGCGCCAGCAGCTTAGACAGGGCGAATAATGAAAAACTGTTTTTT

v_gene: TRBV19
d_gene: .
j_gene: TRBJ2-6
abundance: .
CDR3aa: CASRPQGSGANVLTF
CDR3nt: TGTGCCAGTAGACCACAGGGTTCTGGGGCCAACGTCCTGACTTTC

v_gene: TRBV5-6
d_gene: .
j_gene: TRBJ2-5
abundance: .
CDR3aa: CASSLGQGERETQYF
CDR3nt: TGTGCCAGCAGCTTGGGTCAAGGGGAAAGAGAGACCCAGTACTTC

v_gene: TRBV5-6
d_gene: .
j_gene: TRBJ2-4
abundance: .
CDR3aa: CASSLWGGGLFGKNIQYF
CDR3nt: TGTGCCAGCAGCTTGTGGGGTGGGGGCCTGTTTGGCAAAAACATTCAGTACTTC

v_gene: TRBV10-1
d_gene: .
j_gene: TRBJ2-2
abundance: .
CDR3aa: CASSELKAGRLKNTGELFF
CDR3nt: TGCGCCAGCAGTGAGTTAAAAGCCGGTAGACTTAAGAACACCGGGGAGCTGTTTTTT

v_gene: TRBV2
d_gene: TRBD1
j_gene: TRBJ2-2
abundance: .
CDR3aa: CARTGQSSGELFF
CDR3nt: TGTGCCAGGACAGGGCAATCATCCGGGGAGCTGTTTTTT

v_gene: TRBV18
d_gene: .
j_gene: TRBJ1-5
abundance: .
CDR3aa: CASSLSEGINQPQHF
CDR3nt: TGTGCCAGCTCGCTATCGGAGGGCATCAATCAGCCCCAGCATTTT

v_gene: TRBV5-5
d_gene: .
j_gene: TRBJ2-1
abundance: once
CDR3aa: CASAAGLNEQFF
CDR3nt: TGTGCCAGCGCGGCGGGCCTCAATGAGCAGTTCTTC

v_gene: TRBV2
d_gene: .
j_gene: TRBJ1-1
abundance: .
CDR3aa: CASRRDGGTVTEAFF
CDR3nt: TGTGCCAGCAGGCGGGACGGGGGAACAGTGACTGAAGCTTTCTTT

v_gene: TRBV28
d_gene: TRBD1
j_gene: TRBJ2-3
abundance: .
CDR3aa: CASSSPGTGQSDTQYF
CDR3nt: TGTGCCAGCAGTTCCCCCGGGACAGGGCAGTCAGATACGCAGTATTTT

v_gene: TRBV29-1
d_gene: .
j_gene: TRBJ1-2
abundance: .
CDR3aa: CSAVSGANYGYTF
CDR3nt: TGCAGCGCCGTTTCAGGGGCTAACTATGGCTACACCTTC

v_gene: TRBV5-4
d_gene: .
j_gene: TRBJ1-1
abundance: .
CDR3aa: CASSLLQTPSTEAFF
CDR3nt: TGTGCCAGCAGCCTATTACAGACCCCGAGCACTGAAGCTTTCTTT

v_gene: TRBV10-1
d_gene: .
j_gene: TRBJ1-1
abundance: once
CDR3aa: CASSESGSGTEAFF
CDR3nt: TGCGCCAGCAGTGAATCCGGGTCTGGCACTGAAGCTTTCTTT

v_gene: TRBV5-8
d_gene: TRBD1
j_gene: TRBJ1-4
abundance: .
CDR3aa: CASSFGTGEEEKLFF
CDR3nt: TGTGCCAGCAGCTTCGGGACAGGGGAAGAGGAAAAACTGTTTTTT

v_gene: TRBV2
d_gene: TRBD1
j_gene: TRBJ1-1
abundance: once
CDR3aa: CASKGSRQGTMNTEAFF
CDR3nt: TGTGCCAGCAAGGGGAGTAGACAGGGGACTATGAACACTGAAGCTTTCTTT

v_gene: TRBV5-1
d_gene: TRBD1
j_gene: TRBJ1-2
abundance: .
CDR3aa: CASSPGTGTRLKDGYTF
CDR3nt: TGCGCCAGCAGCCCCGGGACAGGGACCAGGCTAAAGGATGGCTACACCTTC

v_gene: TRBV11-2
d_gene: .
j_gene: TRBJ1-2
abundance: .
CDR3aa: CASSSEIAFYGYTF
CDR3nt: TGTGCCAGCAGCTCCGAGATTGCTTTCTATGGCTACACCTTC

v_gene: TRBV5-6
d_gene: TRBD1
j_gene: TRBJ2-7
abundance: .
CDR3aa: CASSLAGGGFEQYF
CDR3nt: TGTGCCAGCAGCTTGGCAGGGGGCGGCTTTGAGCAGTACTTC

v_gene: TRBV5-1
d_gene: TRBD1
j_gene: TRBJ2-4
abundance: .
CDR3aa: CASSPRDRGIAKNIQYF
CDR3nt: TGCGCCAGCAGCCCCCGGGACAGGGGAATAGCCAAAAACATTCAGTACTTC

v_gene: TRBV11-2
d_gene: .
j_gene: TRBJ2-6
abundance: .
CDR3aa: CASSFRGAGANVLTF
CDR3nt: TGTGCCAGCAGCTTTCGGGGGGCAGGGGCCAACGTCCTGACTTTC

v_gene: TRBV4-3
d_gene: TRBD1
j_gene: TRBJ2-2
abundance: .
CDR3aa: CASSQYSLRVTGGGNTGELFF
CDR3nt: TGCGCCAGCAGCCAATACTCCCTCAGGGTTACAGGGGGCGGGAACACCGGGGAGCTGTTTTTT

v_gene: TRBV2
d_gene: .
j_gene: TRBJ2-3
abundance: .
CDR3aa: CASIWGERTDTQYF
CDR3nt: TGTGCCAGCATTTGGGGGGAGCGAACAGATACGCAGTATTTT

v_gene: TRBV4-1
d_gene: TRBD1
j_gene: TRBJ2-2
abundance: .
CDR3aa: CASSQAGQGAMNTGELFF
CDR3nt: TGCGCCAGCAGCCAAGCCGGACAGGGAGCGATGAATACCGGGGAGCTGTTTTTT

v_gene: TRBV10-2
d_gene: TRBD1
j_gene: TRBJ1-2
abundance: .
CDR3aa: CASSRQGPYGYTF
CDR3nt: TGCGCCAGCAGCCGACAGGGACCCTATGGCTACACCTTC

v_gene: TRBV28
d_gene: .
j_gene: TRBJ2-5
abundance: .
CDR3aa: CASSLYDSQETQYF
CDR3nt: TGTGCCAGCAGTTTATACGACAGTCAAGAGACCCAGTACTTC

v_gene: TRBV25-1
d_gene: TRBD1
j_gene: TRBJ1-1
abundance: few
CDR3aa: CASSEAGGVGAFF
CDR3nt: TGTGCCAGCAGTGAGGCAGGGGGCGTTGGAGCTTTCTTT